The 11 T cell receptor beta chains listed next were all sequenced from one sample in a study of metastatic and nonmetastatic thyroid tumors. No patient received treatment before thyroid surgery. TCRdb re-called clones via MiXCR from the PCR reads. Of 25,000 to 30,000 clones in the sample, roughly 25% are singletons; the top ten hold about 15%. Sequencing input: blood. The receptors come from a female donor with papillary thyroid cancer or a benign thyroid nodule (not recorded which). Some clones in this sample may be carry-over from other donors' samples.

This clone was recorded at least ten times. The rearrangement links TRBV11-3 to TRBJ2-2; D unclear. Germline lookup yields CDR1 SGHNT and CDR2 YENEEA. This CDR3 spans 14 amino acids. Trimming removed 3 bases at V and 7 bases at J, with 12 bases between. In DNA form, the CDR3 reads TGTGCCAGCAGCTTGCGCAGTAACGACGGGGAGCTGTTTTTT. Translating gives CASSLRSNDGELFF.

At least ten counts were recorded for this clone. The CDR3, as DNA: TGTGCCAGCAGCCAAGACCAAATCGTGGATGAGCAGTTCTTC. This codes for CASSQDQIVDEQFF. V gene TRBV3-1 combines with J gene TRBJ2-1; no clear D gene. The length of the CDR3 is 14 residues. With 0 bases removed from V and 8 bases from J, the gap between germline ends came to 11 bases. Germline assignment: CDR1 LGHDT and CDR2 YNNKEL (reference sequence).

The chain carries TRBV19 and TRBJ2-5, with D perhaps being TRBD1 or TRBD2 (6 bases each). Between the trimmed V and J ends, which lost 5 bases and 5 bases, there was a span of 18 bases. CDR1 and CDR2 from the germline V gene are LNHDA and SQIVND (reference sequence). The CDR3 sequence is 15 residues long. The CDR3 DNA sequence: TGTGCCAGTAGTGCCGTGAGGGGGAGGCGGGAGACCCAGTACTTC. This codes for CASSAVRGRRETQYF.

This clone was found a few times. Different DNA sequences within this sample yield the same CDR3. Written as DNA, the CDR3 is TGTGCCAGCAGTTTAGCGCGGGGTCTTGCGGCTAATGAGCAGTTCTTC. Translation gives CASSLARGLAANEQFF. This sequence joins TRBV12-3 or TRBV12-4 and TRBJ2-1; weak D call: TRBD2 (6 bases). This CDR3 region has 16 residues. Trimming shortened V by 0 bases and J by 7 bases, and 16 bases separated the two germline ends.

This clone was observed a few times. The genes are TRBV12-3 or TRBV12-4 and TRBJ1-2; possible D gene TRBD1, 6 bases. Trimming left V 0 bases short and J 9 bases short, with 11 bases between. This CDR3 has 13 residues. The CDR3 DNA reads as TGTGCCAGCAGTTTAGCGCAGGGGACGAGCTACACCTTC. As protein: CASSLAQGTSYTF.

This clone was detected many times. V usage is TRBV18 and J usage is TRBJ1-5; D possibly corresponds to TRBD1 (5 bases). The CDR3 consists of 16 residues. Trimming left V 4 bases short and J 6 bases short, with 19 bases between. Germline lookup yields CDR1 KGHSH and CDR2 LQKENI. CDR3 loop: CASSRAGGGLGQPQHF. The CDR3 nucleotides read TGTGCCAGCTCACGAGCGGGGGGAGGTCTTGGTCAGCCCCAGCATTTT.

The V and J genes are TRBV27 and TRBJ2-3; D may be TRBD1 (6 bases). The V end lost 9 bases, the J end lost 6 bases, and 19 bases lay between the germline ends. Per germline, CDR1 MNHEY and CDR2 SMNVEV (reference sequence). CDR3 length: 14 residues. The CDR3 nucleotides read TGTGCCAGTACCGTAGGGGGTAGGATGGATACGCAGTATTTT. Its translation: CASTVGGRMDTQYF.

The chain couples TRBV5-1 to TRBJ2-7; D tentatively reads TRBD1 or TRBD2 (5 bases each). Germline V gene sequence: CDR1 SGHRS, CDR2 YFSETQ. The ends were cut back, 3 bases at V and 6 bases at J, with 13 bases in the middle. The CDR3 covers 13 residues. CDR3 bases: TGCGCCAGCAGCTCGTCGCTAGGGACCGAGCAGTACTTC. Translation gives CASSSSLGTEQYF.

Comment on this clone: This sample also contains other DNA sequences that code for the same CDR3. The V and J genes are TRBV30 and TRBJ2-7, with unresolved D. This CDR3 spans 13 amino acids. Trimming took 2 bases from V and 4 from J, leaving 12 bases between them. Germline lookup yields CDR1 GTSNPN and CDR2 SVGIG (reference sequence). The CDR3 sequence is CAWSSGSNYEQYF. CDR3 sequence (DNA): TGTGCCTGGAGTTCAGGTTCTAATTACGAGCAGTACTTC.

Note on this clone: A much larger clone sits a single nucleotide away, making a read error possible. The genes are TRBV5-6 and TRBJ2-2, with D possibly called TRBD1 or TRBD2 (5 bases each). Germline V CDR1 and CDR2: SGHDT, YYEEEE. The CDR3 is 14 amino acids. Written as DNA, the CDR3 is TGTGCCAGCAGCTTGGACAGGTCGGTCGGGGAACTGTTTTTT. It specifies CASSLDRSVGELFF.

This clone occurred many times. The V gene is TRBV11-1, the J gene TRBJ2-2; 9 bases agree with TRBD2. V lost 2 bases and J lost 0; bases outside the gene matches: 1. This CDR3 region has 16 residues. Germline CDR1 and CDR2: SGHAT and FQDESV (reference sequence). The CDR3 sequence: CASSLSSGANTGELFF. For the CDR3, the DNA is TGTGCCAGCAGCTTATCTAGCGGGGCGAACACCGGGGAGCTGTTTTTT.